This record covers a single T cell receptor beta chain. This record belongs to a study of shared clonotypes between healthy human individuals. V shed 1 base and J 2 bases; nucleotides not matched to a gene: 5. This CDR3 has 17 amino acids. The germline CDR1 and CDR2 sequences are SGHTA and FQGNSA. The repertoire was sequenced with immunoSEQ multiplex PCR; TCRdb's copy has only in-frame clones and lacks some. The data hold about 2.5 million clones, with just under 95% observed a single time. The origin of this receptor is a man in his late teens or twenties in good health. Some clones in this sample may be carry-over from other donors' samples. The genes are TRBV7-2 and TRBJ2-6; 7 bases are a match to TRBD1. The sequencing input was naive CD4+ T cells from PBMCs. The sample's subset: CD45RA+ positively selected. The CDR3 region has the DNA TGTGCCAGCAGCTTAGATCCTGACAGGGCTGGGGCCAACGTCCTGACTTTC. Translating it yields CASSLDPDRAGANVLTF.